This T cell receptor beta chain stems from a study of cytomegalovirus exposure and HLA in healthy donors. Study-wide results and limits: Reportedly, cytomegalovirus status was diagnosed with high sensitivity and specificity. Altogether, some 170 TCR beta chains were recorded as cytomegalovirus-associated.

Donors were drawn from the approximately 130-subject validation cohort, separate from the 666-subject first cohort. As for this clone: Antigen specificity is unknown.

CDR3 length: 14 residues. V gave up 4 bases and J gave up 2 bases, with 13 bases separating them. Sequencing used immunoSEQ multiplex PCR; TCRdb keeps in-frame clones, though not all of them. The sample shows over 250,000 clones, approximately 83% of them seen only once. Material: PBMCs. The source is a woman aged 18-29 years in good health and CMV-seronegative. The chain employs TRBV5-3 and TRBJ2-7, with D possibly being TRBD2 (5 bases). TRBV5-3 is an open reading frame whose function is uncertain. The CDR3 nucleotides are TGTGCCAGAAGCGTAAGAAAAGCGGCCTACGAGCAGTACTTC. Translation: CARSVRKAAYEQYF.